The table lists the clone carrying this T cell receptor beta chain with many counts. Antigen: not known. Per sample, no less than 5 micrograms of total RNA were extracted. V dropped 6 bases and J dropped 6 bases, with 23 bases sitting between them. CDR1 is DFQATT, CDR2 SNEGSKA, per germline (reference sequence). This CDR3 has 15 amino acids. A J-beta primer mix and a sample-barcoded 5' primer were used in a second PCR of about 6 to 12 cycles. All cDNA molecules were each tagged by a template-switch adaptor with 12 random nucleotides. TCRdb ran MiXCR on the 5' RACE reads and lists one entry per CDR3 protein. The data contain roughly 730,000 distinct CDR3 sequences, around three fifths of them seen just once; the ten biggest clones take up more than 25%. The data originate from a study of blood T cells in healthy people across ages. Study observations and caveats: Possibly confounding the expanded clonotype changes was the fact that donor CMV status was unknown. While age rose, TCR beta diversity per million T cells dropped in a roughly linear way.

The sample was blood. The receptor's source is a man in his forties or fifties in good health. V gene TRBV20-1 combines with J gene TRBJ2-5; D might be TRBD2 (6 bases). In nucleotides, the CDR3 is TGCAGTGCCCCCTCCCGGGACTCCGAGGGCAAGACCCAGTACTTC. Translating gives CSAPSRDSEGKTQYF.